One sample yielded the 14 T cell receptor beta chains listed below, sequenced in a study of blood T cells in healthy people across ages. Through a sample-barcoded 5' primer and a J-beta primer mix, a second PCR was run for roughly 6 to 11 cycles. MiXCR, run by TCRdb on the 5' RACE reads, gives a single entry per CDR3 protein. This sample has approximately 320,000 distinct CDR3 sequences; 27% occur once, and the top ten carry 29%. Material for sequencing was blood. The receptors were gathered from a woman in her sixties or seventies in good health.

The V call is TRBV10-3, the J call TRBJ2-7, with D perhaps matching TRBD2 (6 bases). V was trimmed by 4 bases and J by 5 bases, leaving 15 bases between them. There are 14 residues in the CDR3. Germline V CDR1 and CDR2: ENHRY, SYGVKD. CDR3 sequence reads: CAISVPGSRHEQYF. Written as DNA, the CDR3 is TGTGCCATCAGTGTCCCCGGGAGCAGACACGAGCAGTACTTC.

This clonotype was counted only a few times. The V call is TRBV6-1, the J call TRBJ2-3; 10 positions agree with TRBD2. Germline CDR1 and CDR2: MNHNS and SASEGT. After removal of 4 bases from V and 2 bases from J, the junction contained 6 bases not matched to a gene. This CDR3 contains 16 residues. CDR3 loop: CASSARTSGPTDTQYF. The CDR3 nucleotides are TGTGCCAGCAGTGCTCGGACTAGCGGACCCACAGATACGCAGTATTTT.

This clonotype was picked up a small number of times. The chain has TRBV14 and TRBJ1-3; D uncertain. The germline CDR1 and CDR2 sequences are SGHDN and FVKESK. Trimming took off 3 bases at V and 6 bases at J, with 6 bases between the two ends. The CDR3 is made up of 12 amino acids. CDR3 sequence reads: CASSHRINTIYF. CDR3 bases: TGTGCCAGCAGCCATCGTATAAACACCATATATTTT.

This clonotype has just a few counts. The V gene is TRBV6-5, the J gene TRBJ2-2; the D gene is possibly TRBD2 (6 bases). The CDR3 covers 17 residues. The V end was cut by 7 bases, the J end by 7 bases, with 25 bases between. Germline V gene sequence: CDR1 MNHEY, CDR2 SVGAGI. CDR3 coding DNA: TGTGCCAGCATCCTAGAAATTTTTATGGGGGGTAGCGGGGAGCTGTTTTTT. Residues: CASILEIFMGGSGELFF.

This clonotype was seen only a few times. V and J are TRBV20-1 and TRBJ2-3, with no clear D. Germline loops: CDR1 DFQATT, CDR2 SNEGSKA (reference sequence). The length of the CDR3 is 14 residues. Trimming took off 1 base at V and 5 bases at J, with 13 bases between the two ends. CDR3 loop: CSARGPVVGDTQYF. CDR3 DNA sequence: TGCAGTGCTAGAGGTCCGGTCGTTGGAGATACGCAGTATTTT.

The DNA of the CDR3 is TGTGCCAGCAGCGCCCGGGACAGGTCTGGCTACACCTTC. Translating it yields CASSARDRSGYTF. The chain carries TRBV9 and TRBJ1-2, with TRBD1 matching over 8 bases. Germline CDR1 SGDLS, CDR2 YYNGEE. This CDR3 region has 13 residues. With 3 bases clipped from V and 7 bases from J, the junction kept 5 bases outside the gene matches. Complete variable domain (other parts from reference TRBV9 and TRBJ1-2): DSGVTQTPKHLITATGQRVTLRCSPRSGDLSVYWYQQSLDQGLQFLIQYYNGEERAKGNILERFSAQQFPDLHSELNLSSLELGDSALYFCASSARDRSGYTFGSGTRLTVV.

This clonotype was seen only a few times. The rearrangement joins TRBV6-6 to TRBJ1-2, with 7 bases identical to TRBD1. The CDR3 runs to 18 residues. The ends lost 0 bases at V and 2 bases at J; junction bases unmatched: 12. CDR1 is MNHNY and CDR2 is SVGAGI in the germline V gene (reference sequence). CDR3 coding DNA: TGTGCCAGCAGTTACTCATTCGGGACAGCCGATGGAAACTATGGCTACACCTTC. Its protein is CASSYSFGTADGNYGYTF.

J is TRBJ2-1 and V is TRBV24-1; maybe TRBD1 (5 bases). Germline CDR1 is KGHDR and CDR2 is SFDVKD. Trimming shortened V by 6 bases and J by 6 bases, and 17 bases separated the two germline ends. This CDR3 is 15 amino acids long. The CDR3 is CATSQNEGAGNEQFF. The CDR3 DNA is TGTGCCACCAGTCAAAACGAAGGGGCTGGCAATGAGCAGTTCTTC.

V gene TRBV7-9 combines with J gene TRBJ2-5; 7 nucleotides align to TRBD1. The J call may be mistaken, given a closer DNA end match to TRBJ2-7. The CDR3 totals 14 residues. Per germline, CDR1 SEHNR and CDR2 FQNEAQ (reference sequence). The CDR3 coding sequence is TGTGCCAGCAGCTCTCGGGACAGCTTCTACGAGCAGTACTTC. This encodes CASSSRDSFYEQYF.

This clonotype was counted many times. The rearrangement uses TRBV12-3 or TRBV12-4 and TRBJ2-1; no reliable D call. The CDR3 spans 13 residues. V lost 5 bases and J 9 bases, leaving 14 bases between the germline ends. The CDR3 spells CASSAKAETEQFF. For the CDR3, the DNA is TGTGCCAGCAGTGCGAAAGCCGAGACTGAGCAGTTCTTC.

This clonotype turned up a few times. The J gene is TRBJ1-1, the V gene TRBV7-2; TRBD1 matches at 9 bases. The V gene end was trimmed by 5 bases and the J gene end by 1 base; junction bases not matched to a gene: 11. There are 17 residues in the CDR3. Germline loops: CDR1 SGHTA, CDR2 FQGNSA. CDR3 nucleotide sequence: TGTGCCAGCAGCCGATATACAGGGGGCGACAGGAACACTGAAGCTTTCTTT. Translation: CASSRYTGGDRNTEAFF.

V is TRBV28 and J is TRBJ2-7, with D possibly matching TRBD2 (6 bases). V was shortened by 11 bases and J by 2 bases, with 16 bases between the two germline ends. This CDR3 spans 13 amino acids. In germline, CDR1 is MDHEN, CDR2 SYDVKM. In DNA form, the CDR3 reads TGTGCCGGCGCGCCCCGGGAGACCTACGAGCAGTACTTC. It encodes CAGAPRETYEQYF.

This clonotype was observed a handful of times. The V call is TRBV11-2, the J call TRBJ2-2; D not resolved. V lost 2 bases and J lost 10, with 14 bases in between. CDR1 and CDR2 (germline): SGHAT, FQNNGV. The CDR3 covers 14 residues. The CDR3 nucleotides are TGTGCCAGCAGCTTATTATTTGGTCGCGCGGAGCTGTTTTTT. Translating gives CASSLLFGRAELFF.

Turning to this clonotype: A junction boundary mismatches the germline segment, possibly from a read error. The chain joins TRBV28 to TRBJ2-2; 10 nucleotides match TRBD2. CDR3 length: 17 residues. Germline assignment: CDR1 MDHEN and CDR2 SYDVKM. The CDR3 is CASSPWGSGGNTGEMFF. The CDR3 bases are TGTGCCAGCAGCCCCTGGGGTAGCGGGGGGAACACCGGGGAGATGTTTTTT.